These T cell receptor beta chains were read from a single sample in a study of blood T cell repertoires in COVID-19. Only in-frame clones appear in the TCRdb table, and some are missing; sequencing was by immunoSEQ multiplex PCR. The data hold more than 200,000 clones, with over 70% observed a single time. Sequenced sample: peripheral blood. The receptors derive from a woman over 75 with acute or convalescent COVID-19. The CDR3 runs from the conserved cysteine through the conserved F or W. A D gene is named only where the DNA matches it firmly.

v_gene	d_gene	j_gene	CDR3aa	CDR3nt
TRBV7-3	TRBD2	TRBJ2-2	CASSRTSGSAGELFF	TGTGCCAGCAGCCGGACTAGCGGGAGCGCCGGGGAGCTGTTTTTT
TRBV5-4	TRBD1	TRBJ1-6	CASSTGTDYNSPLHF	TGTGCCAGCAGCACCGGGACAGATTATAATTCACCCCTCCACTTT
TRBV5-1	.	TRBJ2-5	CASSLAVQETQYF	TGCGCCAGCAGCTTGGCGGTCCAAGAGACCCAGTACTTC
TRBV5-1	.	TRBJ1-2	CASSHSGDDYGYTF	TGCGCCAGCAGTCATTCAGGGGATGACTATGGCTACACCTTC
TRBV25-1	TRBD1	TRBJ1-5	CASSERESGTDSNQPQHF	TGTGCCAGCAGTGAAAGAGAATCCGGGACAGATAGCAATCAGCCCCAGCATTTT
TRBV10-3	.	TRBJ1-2	CAIRPGGEHGYTF	TGTGCCATCAGGCCGGGAGGGGAGCATGGCTACACCTTC
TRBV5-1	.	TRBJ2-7	CASSLDSFSEQYF	TGCGCCAGCAGCCTTGACAGTTTTAGCGAGCAGTACTTC
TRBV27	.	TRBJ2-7	CASRPELAPYEQYF	TGTGCCAGCAGGCCGGAGCTAGCCCCCTACGAGCAGTACTTC
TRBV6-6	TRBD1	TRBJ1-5	CASSRTGGNQPQHF	TGTGCCAGCAGTCGGACAGGGGGCAATCAGCCCCAGCATTTT
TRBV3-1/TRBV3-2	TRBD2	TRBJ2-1	CASSQAGLGGDEQFF	TGTGCCAGCAGCCAAGCGGGCCTGGGAGGGGATGAGCAGTTCTTC
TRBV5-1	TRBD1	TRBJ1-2	CASSLEAGGSGYTF	TGCGCCAGCAGCCTGGAGGCAGGGGGGTCTGGCTACACCTTC
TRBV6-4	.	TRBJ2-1	CASSEGQGYDNEQFF	TGTGCCAGCAGTGAGGGCCAGGGGTACGACAATGAGCAGTTCTTC
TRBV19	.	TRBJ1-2	CASSISGGGYTF	TGTGCCAGTAGTATAAGTGGAGGTGGCTACACCTTC
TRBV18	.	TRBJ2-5	CASSPGVSEKETQYF	TGTGCCAGCTCACCAGGAGTCTCTGAGAAGGAGACCCAGTACTTC